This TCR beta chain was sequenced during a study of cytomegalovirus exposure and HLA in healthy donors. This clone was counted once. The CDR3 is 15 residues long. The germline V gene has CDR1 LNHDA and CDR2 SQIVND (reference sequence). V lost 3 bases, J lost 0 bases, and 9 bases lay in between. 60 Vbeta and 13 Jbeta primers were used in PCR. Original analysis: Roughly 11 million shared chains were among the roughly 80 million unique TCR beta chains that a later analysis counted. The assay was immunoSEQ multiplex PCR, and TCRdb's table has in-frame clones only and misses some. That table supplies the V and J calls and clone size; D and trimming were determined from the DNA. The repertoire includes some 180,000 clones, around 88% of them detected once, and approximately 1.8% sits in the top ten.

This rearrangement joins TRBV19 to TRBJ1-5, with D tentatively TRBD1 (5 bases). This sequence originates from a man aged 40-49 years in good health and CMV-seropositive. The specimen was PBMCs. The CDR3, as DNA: TGTGCCAGTAGTATGACCCAGGGTAGCAATCAGCCCCAGCATTTT. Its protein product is CASSMTQGSNQPQHF.